The 25 T cell receptor beta chains given below trace back to one sample, sequenced in a study of beta chain features in type 1 diabetes (dated by TCRdb to 2016 to 2019). The receptor library was made with the immunoSEQ multiplex PCR assay. The entire isolated RNA was reverse transcribed using the High Capacity cDNA Reverse Transcription Kit, and thus expressed TCRB transcripts were sequenced. As stored in TCRdb, this immuneACCESS dataset retains in-frame rearrangements with V and J assigned. A fraction of the clones does not appear; measured against another copy, unresolved V genes explain less than half of the discrepancy, and the remainder lacks a known reason. This sample comprises roughly 290,000 clones, 8% of them detected only once. The ten largest clones represent more than 1% of the sample. Sequenced sample: central memory CD4+ T cells from blood. The receptors derive from a young woman in good health.

This clone was seen more than once but under ten times. This rearrangement joins TRBV7-9 to TRBJ2-7, with D maybe TRBD1 (6 bases). Germline V lookup: CDR1 SEHNR, CDR2 FQNEAQ (reference sequence). The CDR3 has 15 amino acids. V shed 4 bases and J shed 0 bases, with 13 bases lying between them. CDR3 in DNA: TGTGCCAGCAGCTGGGCAGGGGCAAGCTCCTACGAGCAGTACTTC. This gives the protein CASSWAGASSYEQYF.

The table lists this clone with many counts. The same CDR3 can be traced to other DNA sequences in this sample. The chain joins TRBV14 to TRBJ1-2; 9 nucleotides align to TRBD1. Losses at the gene ends were 3 bases for V and 6 bases for J; bases not matched to a gene: 2. The CDR3 extends over 13 amino acids. Germline CDR1 reads SGHDN; CDR2 reads FVKESK. The CDR3 loop is CASSHRQGDGYTF. DNA for the CDR3: TGTGCCAGCAGCCACAGACAGGGGGATGGCTACACCTTC.

The V gene is TRBV10-3, the J gene TRBJ1-5, with D perhaps matching TRBD1 (5 bases). Trimming stripped 2 bases from V and 1 base from J, with 9 bases between. This CDR3 comprises 15 residues. Germline V CDR1 and CDR2: ENHRY, SYGVKD. CDR3 nucleotide sequence: TGTGCCATCAGTGAGGGGGCCATGAGCAATCAGCCCCAGCATTTT. This translates into CAISEGAMSNQPQHF.

V gene TRBV7-2 combines with J gene TRBJ2-7; TRBD2 matches 7 bases. The CDR3 sequence is 15 residues long. Germline CDR1 reads SGHTA; CDR2 reads FQGNSA. Losses at the gene ends were 1 base for V and 2 bases for J; bases not matched to a gene: 5. In DNA form, the CDR3 reads TGTGCCAGCAGCTTAGATGCGGGGGAAACCTACGAGCAGTACTTC. Its protein product is CASSLDAGETYEQYF.

The rearrangement joins TRBV7-2 to TRBJ1-5; D possibly corresponds to TRBD1 (6 bases). With 5 bases removed from V and 2 bases from J, the gap between germline ends came to 10 bases. The length of the CDR3 is 14 residues. CDR1 and CDR2 (germline): SGHTA, FQGNSA. Here the CDR3 reads CASSPDRRNQPQHF. The CDR3 coding sequence is TGTGCCAGCAGCCCAGACAGGCGCAATCAGCCCCAGCATTTT.

The rearrangement uses TRBV6-1 and TRBJ1-1; D is possibly TRBD1 (5 bases). Germline lookup yields CDR1 MNHNS and CDR2 SASEGT. CDR3 size: 14 residues. Between the trimmed V and J ends, which lost 7 bases and 4 bases, there was a span of 16 bases. The CDR3 region is CASKGPMGGTEAFF. The CDR3 bases are TGTGCCAGCAAGGGGCCAATGGGGGGCACTGAAGCTTTCTTT.

The V gene is TRBV9, the J gene TRBJ2-1; possibly TRBD1 for D (5 bases). The CDR3 length is 13 residues. Deletions cut 5 bases from V and 3 bases from J, with 9 bases between. Germline values: CDR1 SGDLS, CDR2 YYNGEE. DNA for the CDR3: TGTGCCAGCAGTACCGACAGCTACAATGAGCAGTTCTTC. Its protein is CASSTDSYNEQFF.

The rearrangement links TRBV2 to TRBJ2-5; possibly TRBD2 for D (6 bases). This CDR3 has 13 amino acids. CDR1 and CDR2 from the germline V gene are SNHLY and FYNNEI. V lost 7 bases, J lost 4 bases, and 13 bases lay in between. Written as DNA, the CDR3 is TGTGCCAGCACGGGGGATAGGGGAGAGACCCAGTACTTC. It translates to CASTGDRGETQYF.

This clone was counted a few times. The chain joins TRBV4-1 to TRBJ1-6, with D perhaps TRBD1 (6 bases). CDR3 length: 17 amino acids. V was clipped by 2 bases and J by 4 bases, with 15 bases between them. CDR1 and CDR2 from the germline V gene are MGHRA and YSYEKL. The CDR3: CASSQQHRDKYNSPLHF. As DNA, the CDR3 is TGCGCCAGCAGCCAACAACACCGGGACAAATATAATTCACCCCTCCACTTT.

This clone occurred a few times. CDR3 sequence reads: CAWSSPHSEGGNTIYF. CDR3 nucleotides: TGTGCCTGGAGTTCTCCCCATTCGGAGGGTGGAAACACCATATATTTT. V and J are TRBV30 and TRBJ1-3; D not resolved. With 2 bases removed from V and 3 bases from J, the gap between germline ends came to 17 bases. CDR1 and CDR2 (germline): GTSNPN, SVGIG (reference sequence). The CDR3 consists of 16 residues.

The sample holds many counts of this clone. V usage is TRBV4-3 and J usage is TRBJ2-1; D might be TRBD2 (5 bases). Germline V gene sequence: CDR1 LGHNA, CDR2 YSLEER. V lost 0 bases and J lost 15, with 18 bases in between. This CDR3 is built from 14 residues. The CDR3 region is CASSQDFDRTLRFF. CDR3 sequence (DNA): TGCGCCAGCAGCCAAGATTTTGACCGGACTTTGAGGTTCTTC.

This chain joins TRBV27 and TRBJ2-2, with a tentative D call TRBD2 (5 bases). Germline-derived CDR1 and CDR2 are MNHEY and SMNVEV (reference sequence). Trimming took 2 bases from V and 6 from J, leaving 10 bases between them. The CDR3 consists of 14 residues. CDR3 sequence reads: CASSLQTTPGELFF. The CDR3 DNA follows: TGTGCCAGCAGTTTACAGACTACACCCGGGGAGCTGTTTTTT.

The chain joins TRBV11-2 to TRBJ2-5; TRBD2 matches at 10 bases. This CDR3 contains 15 residues. Germline V gene data show CDR1 as SGHAT and CDR2 as FQNNGV. Unmatched junction bases numbered 8, after V lost 8 bases and J lost 2 bases. The CDR3 protein is CASQELAGPQETQYF. CDR3 DNA: TGTGCCAGCCAGGAACTAGCGGGACCTCAAGAGACCCAGTACTTC.

This clone showed up many times. The chain uses TRBV2 and TRBJ2-3, with D possibly matching TRBD1 (6 bases). The ends were cut back, 5 bases at V and 2 bases at J, with 11 bases in the middle. The CDR3 length is 14 residues. CDR1 is SNHLY, CDR2 FYNNEI, per germline. The CDR3 is CASSLDRFTDTQYF. CDR3 DNA: TGTGCCAGCAGTTTAGACAGGTTCACAGATACGCAGTATTTT.

The chain has TRBV29-1 and TRBJ2-1, with no clear D. Trimming took 7 bases from V and 4 from J, leaving 5 bases between them. CDR1 and CDR2 (germline): SQVTM, ANQGSEA. This CDR3 is 10 amino acids long. The CDR3 spells CSGSYNEQFF. CDR3 coding DNA: TGCAGCGGTTCTTACAATGAGCAGTTCTTC.

The chain joins TRBV9 to TRBJ2-7; 8 bases agree with TRBD2. Germline assignment: CDR1 SGDLS and CDR2 YYNGEE. This CDR3 has 13 residues. Trimming took 4 bases from V and 7 from J; bases not matched to a gene: 7. CDR3 sequence reads: CASSRAGAGEQYF. The DNA for the CDR3 is TGTGCCAGCAGCCGAGCGGGAGCGGGGGAGCAGTACTTC.

The sample holds a few counts of this clone. The chain employs TRBV5-1 and TRBJ2-7; 10 bases map to TRBD1. This CDR3 region has 15 residues. Per the germline V gene, CDR1 is SGHRS and CDR2 is YFSETQ. The V segment lost 6 bases and the J segment 0 bases; nucleotides outside the gene matches: 6. CDR3 residues: CASNPGTGASYEQYV. The CDR3, as DNA: TGCGCCAGCAACCCCGGGACAGGGGCCTCCTACGAGCAGTACGTC.

This sequence joins TRBV18 and TRBJ2-2; 10 bases match TRBD1. Losses at the gene ends were 2 bases for V and 3 bases for J; bases not matched to a gene: 3. Germline V lookup: CDR1 KGHSH, CDR2 LQKENI. The CDR3 runs to 16 residues. The CDR3 DNA reads as TGTGCCAGCTCACCAATAGGGACAGGGGACACCGGGGAGCTGTTTTTT. The encoded protein is CASSPIGTGDTGELFF.

This clone was detected only a few times. The V gene is TRBV15, the J gene TRBJ2-5; 12 bases are shared with TRBD1. With 6 bases clipped from V and 5 bases from J, the junction kept 10 bases outside the gene matches. Germline CDR1 and CDR2: LNHNV and YYDKDF (reference sequence). This CDR3 is built from 16 residues. The CDR3 nucleotides read TGTGCCACCAGACTTCCGGGACAGGGGGCCCGGGAGACCCAGTACTTC. Its protein is CATRLPGQGARETQYF.

This clone was found a few times. V and J are TRBV6-5 and TRBJ2-4, with D perhaps TRBD1 or TRBD2 (5 bases each). The V end lost 5 bases, the J end lost 1 base, and 12 bases lay between the germline ends. Germline V gene data show CDR1 as MNHEY and CDR2 as SVGAGI. This CDR3 contains 15 residues. CDR3 sequence: CASSASGTAKNIQYF. The CDR3 DNA sequence: TGTGCCAGCAGTGCCTCAGGGACGGCCAAAAACATTCAGTACTTC.

V gene TRBV6-1 combines with J gene TRBJ2-7, with 7 nucleotides matching TRBD1. CDR1 and CDR2 from the germline V gene are MNHNS and SASEGT. Trimming cost V 7 bases and J 4 bases; bases outside gene matches: 10. The CDR3 consists of 14 residues. CDR3 in DNA: TGTGCCAGCAAGAAACCAGGGGGTGAATACGAGCAGTACGTC. Protein: CASKKPGGEYEQYV.

The chain couples TRBV27 to TRBJ2-3, with 7 bases lining up with TRBD2. Germline lookup yields CDR1 MNHEY and CDR2 SMNVEV (reference sequence). V shed 4 bases and J 2 bases; nucleotides not matched to a gene: 6. This CDR3 is 15 amino acids long. CDR3 bases: TGTGCCAGCAGTTCATTAGCGGGCTTCACAGATACGCAGTATTTT. Translating gives CASSSLAGFTDTQYF.

The rearrangement uses TRBV27 and TRBJ2-7, with D maybe TRBD1 (6 bases). The CDR3 covers 13 residues. Trimming left V 6 bases short and J 1 base short, with 10 bases between. Germline CDR1 is MNHEY and CDR2 is SMNVEV (reference sequence). CDR3 sequence reads: CASRSTGSYEQYV. CDR3 coding DNA: TGTGCCAGCAGATCCACAGGGTCCTACGAGCAGTACGTC.

There are many counts of this clone. This chain uses TRBV28 with TRBJ2-1; D ambiguous. Germline CDR1 and CDR2: MDHEN and SYDVKM. This CDR3 has 13 residues. V was trimmed by 7 bases and J by 4 bases, leaving 11 bases between them. In nucleotides, the CDR3 is TGTGCCAGCAACTTACGGCTGTACAATGAGCAGTTCTTC. It codes for CASNLRLYNEQFF.

This clone came up a few times. The chain combines TRBV5-4 with TRBJ2-7; D unclear. This CDR3 contains 13 residues. Trimming stripped 0 bases from V and 1 base from J, with 5 bases between. Germline CDR1 and CDR2: SGHNT and YYREEE (reference sequence). This CDR3 is CASSLDMSYEQYV. CDR3 nucleotides: TGTGCCAGCAGCTTGGACATGTCCTACGAGCAGTACGTC.